This passage covers 3 T cell receptor beta chains from one sample sequenced in a study of blood T cell repertoires in COVID-19. The table came from immunoSEQ multiplex PCR; TCRdb's copy has only in-frame clones and leaves some out. The data show 90,000 to 110,000 clones, 81% seen once. The sequencing input was peripheral blood. The receptors stem from a woman aged 70-85 years with acute or convalescent COVID-19.

V and J are TRBV11-2 and TRBJ1-3; D might be TRBD1 (6 bases). The germline V and J ends were trimmed by 0 bases and 3 bases, with 9 bases remaining between them. The CDR3 totals 15 residues. Per the germline V gene, CDR1 is SGHAT and CDR2 is FQNNGV. CDR3 sequence: CASSLERGLGNTIYF. The CDR3, as DNA: TGTGCCAGCAGCTTAGAGCGGGGGCTTGGAAACACCATATATTTT.

V gene TRBV28 combines with J gene TRBJ1-5; 8 bases are shared with TRBD1. The CDR3 spans 17 residues. With 6 bases clipped from V and 0 bases from J, the junction kept 10 bases outside the gene matches. Per the germline V gene, CDR1 is MDHEN and CDR2 is SYDVKM. The CDR3, as DNA: TGTGCCAGCAGACTTGACAGGGGATACTATAGCAATCAGCCCCAGCATTTT. This codes for CASRLDRGYYSNQPQHF. The entire variable domain, with the rest obtained from reference TRBV28 and TRBJ1-5, is as follows: DVKVTQSSRYLVKRTGEKVFLECVQDMDHENMFWYRQDPGLGLRLIYFSYDVKMKEKGDIPEGYSVSREKKERFSLILESASTNQTSMYLCASRLDRGYYSNQPQHFGDGTRLSIL.

V gene TRBV10-2 combines with J gene TRBJ1-1; D gene ambiguous. The CDR3 sequence is 13 residues long. Trimming removed 4 bases from V and 3 bases from J, with 9 bases in between. From germline, CDR1 is WSHSY and CDR2 SAAADI. CDR3 sequence: CASSGRHYTEAFF. Here the CDR3 DNA reads TGCGCCAGCAGTGGGCGACACTACACTGAAGCTTTCTTT.